The 32 T cell receptor beta chains in this list originate from one sample, sequenced in a study of blood T cell repertoires in COVID-19. Here immunoSEQ multiplex PCR was the method, and the copy in TCRdb shows in-frame clones only, minus some. This table holds under 450,000 clones, about 87% found once. The material sequenced was peripheral blood. Receptor source: a woman between 45 and 65 years old with COVID-19, enrolled during active disease.

This chain links TRBV10-1 with TRBJ1-6; possible D gene TRBD1, 5 bases. V was shortened by 3 bases and J by 7 bases, with 13 bases between the two germline ends. The germline CDR1 and CDR2 sequences are WNHNN and SYGVQD (reference sequence). CDR3 length: 15 residues. CDR3 coding DNA: TGCGCCAGCAGTGAAAGGTGGCAGGGAAATTCACCCCTCCACTTT. Amino acid sequence: CASSERWQGNSPLHF.

This chain connects TRBV3-1 (or the pseudogene TRBV3-2) to TRBJ2-2; 8 nucleotides match TRBD2. The J segment lost 3 bases and the V segment lost 0 bases, leaving 6 bases of the junction unmatched. CDR1 LGHDT and CDR2 YNNKEL come from the germline V gene (reference sequence). This CDR3 has 17 amino acids. The CDR3 DNA reads as TGTGCCAGCAGCCAAGACCCGGGGGGGCCCGACACCGGGGAGCTGTTTTTT. This translates into CASSQDPGGPDTGELFF.

The chain links TRBV4-1 to TRBJ1-6; 7 bases agree with TRBD1. The germline V gene has CDR1 MGHRA and CDR2 YSYEKL. This CDR3 contains 17 residues. V gave up 1 base and J gave up 10 bases; unmatched junction bases: 13. The CDR3 region has the DNA TGCGCCAGCAGCCAAGCAAGGTTTCGACAGGGAGGATCACCCCTCCACTTT. Amino acid sequence: CASSQARFRQGGSPLHF.

V is TRBV5-1 and J is TRBJ2-3; D call uncertain. CDR3 length equals 14 residues. Trimming took off 4 bases at V and 0 bases at J, with 9 bases between the two ends. Germline CDR1 and CDR2: SGHRS and YFSETQ. The CDR3: CASSPRFSTDTQYF. DNA for the CDR3: TGCGCCAGCAGCCCGAGATTTAGCACAGATACGCAGTATTTT.

The V call is TRBV5-4, the J call TRBJ2-1; 7 bases map to TRBD1. The J segment lost 5 bases and the V segment lost 3 bases, leaving 11 bases of the junction unmatched. Germline V gives CDR1 SGHNT, CDR2 YYREEE (reference sequence). This CDR3 contains 16 residues. The CDR3 DNA reads as TGTGCCAGCAGCTCCCCAGGGGGTGCTCCCGACAATGAGCAGTTCTTC. Protein: CASSSPGGAPDNEQFF.

The rearrangement uses TRBV6-6 and TRBJ1-1, with unresolved D. Germline CDR1 and CDR2: MNHNY and SVGAGI (reference sequence). The V end was cut by 6 bases, the J end by 9 bases, with 17 bases between. The CDR3 is made up of 13 amino acids. Written as DNA, the CDR3 is TGTGCCAGCAGGGCGGCGGCGGGTAAAAAAGCTTTCTTT. Translation gives CASRAAAGKKAFF.

The chain combines TRBV5-1 with TRBJ2-1; 7 bases fit TRBD2. V lost 0 bases and J lost 4; bases outside the gene matches: 4. The CDR3 consists of 15 residues. The germline CDR1 and CDR2 sequences are SGHRS and YFSETQ. CDR3 region: CASSLDGTKYNEQFF. CDR3 DNA: TGCGCCAGCAGCTTGGATGGGACTAAATACAATGAGCAGTTCTTC.

V and J are TRBV6-4 and TRBJ2-3; 8 nucleotides match TRBD2. CDR3 length: 17 residues. Germline trimming cut 3 bases from V and 5 bases from J; bases unmatched to any gene: 13. Per the germline V gene, CDR1 is MRHNA and CDR2 is SNTAGT. CDR3 sequence reads: CASSERFSGDVRDTQYF. CDR3 nucleotides: TGTGCCAGCAGTGAAAGGTTTAGCGGGGACGTCAGAGATACGCAGTATTTT.

This chain uses TRBV10-3 with TRBJ2-2; no reliable D call. With 2 bases removed from V and 2 bases from J, the gap between germline ends came to 12 bases. This CDR3 spans 16 amino acids. The germline V gene encodes CDR1 ENHRY and CDR2 SYGVKD. The CDR3 is CAISETGPKNTGELFF. CDR3 in DNA: TGTGCCATCAGTGAGACTGGGCCCAAAAACACCGGGGAGCTGTTTTTT.

The chain links TRBV13 to TRBJ2-1; TRBD2 aligns across 10 bases. Germline CDR1 is PRHDT and CDR2 is FYEKMQ (reference sequence). The CDR3 has 15 residues. Unmatched junction bases numbered 8, after V lost 5 bases and J lost 7 bases. In nucleotides, the CDR3 is TGTGCCAGCAGCCCAAGCGGGGGGGCTGGAAATGAGCAGTTCTTC. Amino acids: CASSPSGGAGNEQFF.

This clone was detected only once. The chain uses TRBV9 and TRBJ1-1, with TRBD1 matching over 9 bases. CDR3 length: 15 residues. Trimming removed 3 bases from V and 5 bases from J; junction bases left unmatched: 8. In germline, CDR1 is SGDLS, CDR2 YYNGEE. DNA of the CDR3: TGTGCCAGCAGCGACCACAGGGGGCGACTTACTGAAGCTTTCTTT. It translates to CASSDHRGRLTEAFF.

The chain combines TRBV21-1 with TRBJ1-2; the D segment call TRBD1 is taken from the table without a DNA check. TRBV21-1 is a recognized pseudogene. CDR3 length equals 14 residues. The CDR3, as DNA: TGTGCCAGCAGCCCCCACAGGGGGAACTATGGCTACACCTTC. Residues: CASSPHRGNYGYTF.

V usage is TRBV10-1 and J usage is TRBJ2-3; D possibly corresponds to TRBD1 (6 bases). This CDR3 is 13 amino acids long. Germline CDR1 reads WNHNN; CDR2 reads SYGVQD (reference sequence). V was cut by 0 bases and J by 11 bases, with 12 bases left in between. CDR3 DNA sequence: TGCGCCAGCAGTGAGTCTGGGCAGGGGATGCAGTATTTT. The encoded protein is CASSESGQGMQYF.

The chain combines TRBV15 with TRBJ1-4, with 7 bases that match TRBD1. Germline V gives CDR1 LNHNV, CDR2 YYDKDF (reference sequence). Losses at the gene ends were 0 bases for V and 8 bases for J; bases not matched to a gene: 9. CDR3 size: 16 residues. CDR3 coding DNA: TGTGCCACCAGCAGAGATCTCGTACAGGGGAAGGAAAAACTGTTTTTT. Protein sequence: CATSRDLVQGKEKLFF.

The chain carries TRBV9 and TRBJ2-4, with TRBD2 matching 7 bases. This CDR3 region has 15 residues. CDR1 is SGDLS, CDR2 YYNGEE, per germline. V was pared by 3 bases and J by 1 base, with 4 bases of the junction left unmatched. Written as DNA, the CDR3 is TGTGCCAGCAGCGCCGGGGGGACGGCCAAAAACATTCAGTACTTC. Translating gives CASSAGGTAKNIQYF.

The V and J genes are TRBV5-4 and TRBJ2-1, with TRBD2 matching 7 bases. CDR1 is SGHNT, CDR2 YYREEE, per germline (reference sequence). The ends lost 5 bases at V and 7 bases at J; junction bases unmatched: 6. The CDR3 length is 13 residues. The CDR3 protein is CASRGSGENEQFF. The CDR3 DNA sequence: TGTGCCAGCAGAGGAAGCGGGGAAAATGAGCAGTTCTTC.

About this clone: The sample holds other DNA sequences that translate to the same CDR3. This rearrangement joins TRBV10-1 to TRBJ2-7; 9 nucleotides match TRBD1. After removal of 6 bases from V and 6 bases from J, the junction contained 6 bases not matched to a gene. Germline values: CDR1 WNHNN, CDR2 SYGVQD (reference sequence). The CDR3 is 13 residues long. This CDR3 reads CASSRDRVSEQYF. Here the CDR3 DNA reads TGCGCCAGCAGCCGGGACAGGGTATCCGAGCAGTACTTC.

To note about this clone: Other DNA sequences within the sample encode an identical CDR3. The chain carries TRBV30 and TRBJ1-1, with D perhaps matching TRBD1 (5 bases). CDR1 GTSNPN and CDR2 SVGIG come from the germline V gene (reference sequence). The CDR3 is 13 residues long. Trimming removed 2 bases at V and 2 bases at J, with 9 bases between. The CDR3 DNA sequence: TGTGCCTGGAGTAAGGGACTAAACACTGAAGCTTTCTTT. Translated, it gives CAWSKGLNTEAFF.

DNA for the CDR3: TGTGCCAGCATTGACGGGCCTAGCGGGGGGGAGACCCAGTACTTC. This sequence encodes CASIDGPSGGETQYF. The genes are TRBV6-6 and TRBJ2-5; 11 bases fit TRBD2. The CDR3 sequence is 15 residues long. CDR1 MNHNY and CDR2 SVGAGI come from the germline V gene (reference sequence). The junction had 9 bases not matched to a gene; V was cut back by 7 bases and J by 5 bases.

The rearrangement joins TRBV11-3 to TRBJ2-7, with TRBD1 identical over 9 bases. Trimming removed 1 base from V and 5 bases from J; junction bases left unmatched: 3. The CDR3 spans 14 residues. Germline V CDR1 and CDR2: SGHNT, YENEEA. The CDR3 spells CASSLGQGVHEQYF. CDR3 nucleotide sequence: TGTGCCAGCAGCTTAGGACAGGGGGTCCACGAGCAGTACTTC. The full variable domain, completed using reference TRBV11-3 and TRBJ2-7, is EAGVVQSPRYKIIEKKQPVAFWCNPISGHNTLYWYLQNLGQGPELLIRYENEEAVDDSQLPKDRFSAERLKGVDSTLKIQPAELGDSAVYLCASSLGQGVHEQYFGPGTRLTVT.

The chain carries TRBV7-8 and TRBJ2-1; TRBD1 matches 7 bases. Per the germline V gene, CDR1 is SGHVS and CDR2 is FQNEAQ. CDR3 length: 17 amino acids. V gave up 5 bases and J gave up 1 base; unmatched junction bases: 11. In DNA form, the CDR3 reads TGTGCCAGCAGCCCTCCTCCTCGACAGGGTTCCTACAATGAGCAGTTCTTC. As protein: CASSPPPRQGSYNEQFF.

This clone has just one count. V and J are TRBV24-1 and TRBJ2-1, with TRBD2 matching 10 bases. The trim removed 1 base at V and 4 bases at J, leaving 6 bases unmatched. CDR1 KGHDR and CDR2 SFDVKD come from the germline V gene. The CDR3 runs 17 residues. CDR3 sequence: CATSDLRAGGPYNEQFF. The CDR3 DNA reads TGTGCCACCAGTGATTTAAGAGCGGGGGGGCCATACAATGAGCAGTTCTTC.

The chain couples TRBV7-2 to TRBJ2-2; possibly TRBD1 for D (7 bases). This CDR3 comprises 16 residues. Looked up from germline, CDR1 is SGHTA and CDR2 is FQGNSA. Trimming stripped 5 bases from V and 7 bases from J, with 20 bases between. The CDR3 reads CASSEDSGGWDGELFF. CDR3 nucleotides: TGTGCCAGCAGCGAGGACTCAGGGGGGTGGGACGGGGAGCTGTTTTTT.

The chain employs TRBV12-3 or TRBV12-4 and TRBJ2-7; 7 bases match TRBD1. The V and J ends lost 5 bases and 5 bases, in that order; junction bases with no gene match: 6. The CDR3 is 13 amino acids. The CDR3 sequence is CASSPIDRDEQYF. The CDR3 DNA reads TGTGCCAGCAGTCCCATTGACAGGGACGAGCAGTACTTC.

In nucleotides, the CDR3 is TGTGCCACCAGTGGCAGGGAAGGGGCAGATACGCAGTATTTT. This sequence encodes CATSGREGADTQYF. V usage is TRBV24-1 and J usage is TRBJ2-3; weak D call: TRBD1 (5 bases). V dropped 5 bases and J dropped 4 bases, with 12 bases sitting between them. The CDR3 extends over 14 amino acids. Germline lookup yields CDR1 KGHDR and CDR2 SFDVKD.

The chain combines TRBV3-1 (or the pseudogene TRBV3-2) with TRBJ1-1, with D unclear. The CDR3 covers 14 residues. Germline loops: CDR1 LGHDT, CDR2 YNNKEL (reference sequence). Trimming took 2 bases from V and 1 from J, leaving 8 bases between them. The CDR3 nucleotides are TGTGCCAGCAGCCAATATGGCCCGAACACTGAAGCTTTCTTT. Translation gives CASSQYGPNTEAFF.

V gene TRBV30 combines with J gene TRBJ1-6; possibly TRBD1 for D (6 bases). Germline lookup yields CDR1 GTSNPN and CDR2 SVGIG (reference sequence). The V end was cut by 3 bases, the J end by 14 bases, with 14 bases between. There are 12 residues in the CDR3. Written as DNA, the CDR3 is TGTGCCTGGAGGGACAGCTCCCCGTCCCTCCACTTT. Encoded protein: CAWRDSSPSLHF.

This chain uses TRBV6-4 with TRBJ2-3; 8 bases align to TRBD2. The CDR3 contains 14 residues. After removal of 4 bases from V and 3 bases from J, the junction contained 3 bases not matched to a gene. From germline, CDR1 is MRHNA and CDR2 SNTAGT. Written as DNA, the CDR3 is TGTGCCAGCAGTGCCGGGGGGGCTACAGATACGCAGTATTTT. It codes for CASSAGGATDTQYF.

This clone has just a few counts. V gene TRBV4-1 combines with J gene TRBJ2-2; 12 nucleotides line up with TRBD2. The CDR3 sequence is 15 residues long. Germline trimming cut 4 bases from V and 8 bases from J; bases unmatched to any gene: 5. The germline V gene encodes CDR1 MGHRA and CDR2 YSYEKL. The DNA for the CDR3 is TGCGCCAGCAGCCGGGACGGACTAGCGGGGGGGGAGCTGTTTTTT. It yields the protein CASSRDGLAGGELFF.

This clone showed up just once. In the same sample, other DNA sequences code for this CDR3. The chain links TRBV28 to TRBJ1-1; D not resolved. This CDR3 is 14 amino acids long. Trimming took off 4 bases at V and 0 bases at J, with 9 bases between the two ends. Germline assignment: CDR1 MDHEN and CDR2 SYDVKM. CDR3 nucleotides: TGTGCCAGCAGTTCACCAGGTATGAACACTGAAGCTTTCTTT. Residues: CASSSPGMNTEAFF.

The chain joins TRBV10-1 to TRBJ2-1; 9 bases are shared with TRBD2. Germline-derived CDR1 and CDR2 are WNHNN and SYGVQD (reference sequence). With 0 bases clipped from V and 8 bases from J, the junction kept 5 bases outside the gene matches. CDR3 size: 15 residues. The CDR3 DNA reads TGCGCCAGCAGTGAGTCAGGACTAGCGAGAGATGAGCAGTTCTTC. Protein sequence: CASSESGLARDEQFF.

This sequence joins TRBV11-1 and TRBJ1-1; D is possibly TRBD1 (5 bases). The germline V gene encodes CDR1 SGHAT and CDR2 FQDESV (reference sequence). V was trimmed by 1 base and J by 11 bases, leaving 14 bases between them. The CDR3 consists of 13 residues. This CDR3 is CASSLDHQGMAFF. As DNA, the CDR3 is TGTGCCAGCAGCTTAGATCACCAGGGTATGGCTTTCTTT.